Shown below are 27 T cell receptor beta chains from a single sample sequenced in a study of T-cell memory formation after mild COVID-19. TCRdb reanalysed the 5' RACE reads using MiXCR and keeps one entry per CDR3 protein. The repertoire holds hundreds of thousands of distinct CDR3 sequences, with approximately 19% as singletons. The sequencing sample was made of PBMCs or a T cell subset sorted from them (not recorded which). The receptors come from an adult woman who had mild COVID-19 (a few samples of this study predate the infection). Cell type and time point are not known.

CDR3 sequence reads: CASSSGPGQGTYEQYF. CDR3 coding DNA: TGCGCCAGCAGCTCTGGACCGGGACAGGGGACCTACGAGCAGTACTTC. V is TRBV5-1 and J is TRBJ2-7; 10 nucleotides agree with TRBD1. V lost 3 bases, J lost 2 bases, and 8 bases stayed unmatched. Germline values: CDR1 SGHRS, CDR2 YFSETQ. The CDR3 covers 16 residues.

The chain combines TRBV20-1 with TRBJ2-7, with TRBD2 identical over 9 bases. In germline, CDR1 is DFQATT, CDR2 SNEGSKA (reference sequence). Trimming removed 3 bases from V and 2 bases from J; junction bases left unmatched: 5. This CDR3 has 14 residues. In nucleotides, the CDR3 is TGCAGTGCTAGTAGCGGGGGACGTACCTACGAGCAGTACTTC. Translated, it gives CSASSGGRTYEQYF.

A few counts support this clonotype. This chain connects TRBV12-3 or TRBV12-4 to TRBJ2-2, with D unresolved. The CDR3 is 12 residues long. The V end lost 7 bases, the J end lost 1 base, and 4 bases lay between the germline ends. This CDR3 reads CASNWNTGELFF. CDR3 bases: TGTGCCAGCAACTGGAACACCGGGGAGCTGTTTTTT.

This clonotype was seen more than once but under ten times. This rearrangement joins TRBV5-1 to TRBJ2-6, with unresolved D. This CDR3 is 16 amino acids long. Trimming pared 5 bases from V and 0 bases from J, leaving 12 bases between. Germline assignment: CDR1 SGHRS and CDR2 YFSETQ. The CDR3 DNA sequence: TGCGCCAGCAGGCTGTATGATCACTCTGGGGCCAACGTCCTGACTTTC. It translates to CASRLYDHSGANVLTF. The entire variable domain, with the rest obtained from reference TRBV5-1 and TRBJ2-6, is as follows: KAGVTQTPRYLIKTRGQQVTLSCSPISGHRSVSWYQQTPGQGLQFLFEYFSETQRNKGNFPGRFSGRQFSNSRSEMNVSTLELGDSALYLCASRLYDHSGANVLTFGAGSRLTVL.

CDR3 nucleotide sequence: TGTGCCAGCAGCCAACGGGACTACCGCACAGATACGCAGTATTTT. Its protein is CASSQRDYRTDTQYF. J is TRBJ2-3 and V is TRBV7-9; TRBD2 matches at 7 bases. V was pared by 5 bases and J by 1 base, with 6 bases of the junction left unmatched. The CDR3 is 15 residues long. Per germline, CDR1 SEHNR and CDR2 FQNEAQ (reference sequence).

The chain links TRBV20-1 to TRBJ2-7; tentatively, D is TRBD1 or TRBD2 (5 bases each). Germline assignment: CDR1 DFQATT and CDR2 SNEGSKA (reference sequence). V was pared by 1 base and J by 2 bases, with 9 bases between. CDR3 length: 13 residues. The chain's CDR3 is CSARGGMAYEQYF. The CDR3 DNA follows: TGCAGTGCTAGAGGGGGGATGGCCTACGAGCAGTACTTC.

This clonotype was detected only a few times. V gene TRBV5-1 combines with J gene TRBJ2-1; no clear D gene. Between the trimmed V and J ends, which lost 0 bases and 5 bases, there was a span of 9 bases. Germline V lookup: CDR1 SGHRS, CDR2 YFSETQ. The CDR3 has 14 amino acids. The CDR3 loop is CASSLVPPNNEQFF. The CDR3 nucleotides read TGCGCCAGCAGCTTGGTTCCACCAAACAATGAGCAGTTCTTC.

This clonotype was picked up a small number of times. The J gene is TRBJ1-1, the V gene TRBV7-3; D unresolved. The CDR3 extends over 14 amino acids. Per germline, CDR1 SGHTA and CDR2 FQGTGA. V was trimmed by 1 base and J by 5 bases, leaving 11 bases between them. The CDR3 protein is CASSLNPTATEAFF. DNA for the CDR3: TGTGCCAGCAGCTTAAACCCCACAGCGACTGAAGCTTTCTTT.

This clonotype was seen more than once but under ten times. The chain recombines TRBV12-3 or TRBV12-4 with TRBJ2-1, with TRBD1 matching 9 bases. The CDR3 has 15 amino acids. The V segment lost 5 bases and the J segment 5 bases; nucleotides outside the gene matches: 7. The CDR3 reads CASSQTGTGNNEQFF. CDR3 DNA: TGTGCCAGCAGTCAAACCGGGACAGGGAACAATGAGCAGTTCTTC.

This chain joins TRBV6-2 or TRBV6-3 and TRBJ2-1; possibly TRBD2 for D (5 bases). CDR1 and CDR2 (germline): MNHEY, SVGEGT. The V and J ends lost 5 bases and 0 bases respectively, with 14 bases between them. The CDR3 spans 16 residues. The CDR3 sequence is CASSPLDYYSYNEQFF. DNA for the CDR3: TGTGCCAGCAGTCCCCTCGACTACTACTCCTACAATGAGCAGTTCTTC.

V gene TRBV10-2 combines with J gene TRBJ2-5; 11 bases match TRBD2. J was trimmed by 4 bases and V by 7 bases; bases with no gene match: 2. Germline V gives CDR1 WSHSY, CDR2 SAAADI. This CDR3 has 13 amino acids. As DNA, the CDR3 is TGCGCCAGCACCCTAGCGGGAGGAGAGACCCAGTACTTC. The encoded protein is CASTLAGGETQYF.

This clonotype was counted only a few times. The chain couples TRBV4-3 to TRBJ2-7; D gene ambiguous. Germline lookup yields CDR1 LGHNA and CDR2 YSLEER. V was cut by 4 bases and J by 9 bases, with 16 bases left in between. This CDR3 contains 13 residues. The chain's CDR3 is CASSPASSSLQYF. In nucleotides, the CDR3 is TGCGCCAGCAGCCCTGCATCGTCTTCTTTGCAGTACTTC.

The chain has TRBV3-1 and TRBJ2-7; D unresolved. CDR1 is LGHDT and CDR2 is YNNKEL in the germline V gene (reference sequence). The CDR3 is 12 residues long. V shed 3 bases and J shed 3 bases, with 6 bases lying between them. The CDR3 DNA sequence: TGTGCCAGCAGCCAGGCGTACTACGAGCAGTACTTC. Encoded protein: CASSQAYYEQYF.

This clonotype came up a few times. The chain carries TRBV7-9 and TRBJ1-1; no firm D call. CDR3 length: 13 residues. V lost 2 bases to trimming and J lost 7 bases, with 11 bases between them. From germline, CDR1 is SEHNR and CDR2 FQNEAQ (reference sequence). In nucleotides, the CDR3 is TGTGCCAGCAGCTTATGGGCGGATGATGAAGCTTTCTTT. This encodes CASSLWADDEAFF.

This clonotype was detected a few times. The rearrangement links TRBV6-2 or TRBV6-3 to TRBJ2-1; weak D call: TRBD1 (6 bases). CDR3 length: 17 amino acids. Deletions cut 2 bases from V and 4 bases from J, with 18 bases between. Germline CDR1 MNHEY, CDR2 SVGEGT. The CDR3 region is CASSYGRGNERYNEQFF. As DNA, the CDR3 is TGTGCCAGCAGTTACGGTAGGGGGAACGAACGATACAATGAGCAGTTCTTC.

Only a few counts were recorded for this clonotype. The chain recombines TRBV6-5 with TRBJ2-1; D is unresolved. The CDR3 spans 15 residues. Germline loops: CDR1 MNHEY, CDR2 SVGAGI. The V gene lost 0 bases and the J gene lost 3 bases, with 9 bases spanning the gap. The CDR3 nucleotides read TGTGCCAGCAGTTACTCTCGGCTGGGCTACAATGAGCAGTTCTTC. Translated, it gives CASSYSRLGYNEQFF.

Only a few counts were recorded for this clonotype. V is TRBV29-1 and J is TRBJ1-5; no firm D call. Trimming shortened V by 3 bases and J by 2 bases, and 11 bases separated the two germline ends. Germline assignment: CDR1 SQVTM and CDR2 ANQGSEA. This CDR3 comprises 14 residues. CDR3 DNA sequence: TGCAGCGTTGATCGCGTTGTGGGCAATCAGCCCCAGCATTTT. Translated: CSVDRVVGNQPQHF. Full variable domain (missing parts from reference TRBV29-1 and TRBJ1-5): SAVISQKPSRDICQRGTSLTIQCQVDSQVTMMFWYRQQPGQSLTLIATANQGSEATYESGFVIDKFPISRPNLTFSTLTVSNMSPEDSSIYLCSVDRVVGNQPQHFGDGTRLSIL.

This clonotype has more than one count but fewer than ten. This rearrangement joins TRBV6-6 to TRBJ2-3; possibly TRBD2 for D (6 bases). The V gene lost 2 bases and the J gene lost 5 bases, with 11 bases spanning the gap. The length of the CDR3 is 14 residues. CDR1 is MNHNY, CDR2 SVGAGI, per germline (reference sequence). The CDR3 DNA reads as TGTGCCAGCAGTTACGTGGGCGGGAAAGATACGCAGTATTTT. This translates into CASSYVGGKDTQYF.

The V gene is TRBV5-4, the J gene TRBJ1-2, with D perhaps matching TRBD1 (5 bases). This CDR3 is 14 amino acids long. Germline V gene lookup returns CDR1 SGHNT and CDR2 YYREEE (reference sequence). Trimming shortened V by 3 bases and J by 6 bases, and 15 bases separated the two germline ends. The chain's CDR3 is CASSSYGAGHGYTF. The CDR3 DNA reads as TGTGCCAGCAGCTCATACGGGGCTGGCCATGGCTACACCTTC.

This clonotype turned up a few times. The chain has TRBV11-3 and TRBJ1-2, with a weak D call TRBD1 (5 bases). Germline CDR1 and CDR2: SGHNT and YENEEA. V was cut by 1 base and J by 0 bases, with 12 bases left in between. The CDR3 length is 16 residues. The CDR3 reads CASSLGGTAANYGYTF. The DNA for the CDR3 is TGTGCCAGCAGCTTAGGGGGGACGGCGGCTAACTATGGCTACACCTTC.

A few counts support this clonotype. The chain employs TRBV11-3 and TRBJ2-5; D remains unclear. The V gene lost 2 bases and the J gene lost 5 bases, with 9 bases spanning the gap. The CDR3 spans 13 residues. Germline CDR1 is SGHNT and CDR2 is YENEEA. The CDR3 loop is CASSLNSRETQYF. The CDR3 DNA reads TGTGCCAGCAGCTTAAACAGTCGGGAGACCCAGTACTTC.

The chain recombines TRBV6-5 with TRBJ2-7; D is possibly TRBD1 (6 bases). V lost 2 bases, J lost 7 bases, and 12 bases lay in between. The CDR3 has 13 residues. Germline V gives CDR1 MNHEY, CDR2 SVGAGI. DNA of the CDR3: TGTGCCAGCAGTTACGGGGGCAAGGGGGAGCAGTACTTC. Translation gives CASSYGGKGEQYF.

Only a few counts were recorded for this clonotype. V is TRBV18 and J is TRBJ2-3, with TRBD2 matching 9 bases. The J segment lost 3 bases and the V segment lost 4 bases, leaving 11 bases of the junction unmatched. This CDR3 is 17 amino acids long. Looked up from germline, CDR1 is KGHSH and CDR2 is LQKENI. This CDR3 reads CASSLPGSGRRTDTQYF. CDR3 nucleotide sequence: TGTGCCAGCTCACTCCCAGGGAGCGGGAGGAGGACAGATACGCAGTATTTT.

This clonotype was seen only a few times. The chain couples TRBV7-3 to TRBJ2-3; the match to TRBD1 covers 10 bases. J lost 2 bases, V lost 0 bases, and 8 bases had no gene match. The length of the CDR3 is 18 residues. Germline CDR1 reads SGHTA; CDR2 reads FQGTGA. CDR3 sequence reads: CASSLTGQGFPLTDTQYF. The CDR3 DNA reads TGTGCCAGCAGCTTAACGGGACAGGGGTTCCCCCTCACAGATACGCAGTATTTT.

In its sample, this clonotype was seen a few times. This chain uses TRBV2 with TRBJ2-1, with TRBD1 as a possible D gene (6 bases). Germline V gene sequence: CDR1 SNHLY, CDR2 FYNNEI. The ends were cut back, 6 bases at V and 0 bases at J, with 9 bases in the middle. The CDR3 covers 14 residues. CDR3: CASRQDSSYNEQFF. CDR3 sequence (DNA): TGTGCCAGCAGACAGGACAGCTCCTACAATGAGCAGTTCTTC.

This clonotype has just a few counts. This sequence joins TRBV30 and TRBJ2-7; D may match TRBD1 or TRBD2 (5 bases each). Trimming removed 3 bases from V and 1 base from J, with 10 bases in between. The CDR3 runs 13 residues. CDR1 GTSNPN and CDR2 SVGIG come from the germline V gene (reference sequence). As DNA, the CDR3 is TGTGCCTGGAGCTTTGGGGGTTCCTACGAGCAGTACTTC. As protein: CAWSFGGSYEQYF.

The chain recombines TRBV5-6 with TRBJ2-6, with 7 bases that match TRBD1. The CDR3 covers 19 residues. J was trimmed by 0 bases and V by 0 bases; bases with no gene match: 9. Germline V gene sequence: CDR1 SGHDT, CDR2 YYEEEE. The CDR3 coding sequence is TGTGCCAGCAGCTTGGCGGGGACAGTCCCCCACTCTGGGGCCAACGTCCTGACTTTC. Translation gives CASSLAGTVPHSGANVLTF.